The rows below give T cell receptor beta chains drawn from one sample of a study of response to subunit inactivated influenza vaccine. One entry per CDR3 protein, called by TCRdb with MiXCR from the RT-PCR reads. The repertoire holds around 570,000 distinct CDR3 sequences, around 11% seen once, with roughly 9.6% in the top ten. These data are also associated with another study on T cells expressing NK-cell markers.

The sequencing here drew on PBMCs from blood, taken on the day of vaccination. The receptors were sampled from a middle-aged man who received an inactivated influenza vaccine. CDR3s include the opening cysteine and the closing phenylalanine or tryptophan. Each record gives: D gene, V gene, J gene, clone size, CDR3 DNA, CDR3 protein. D genes are given only for firm matches. Some rows mark clone size as missing; the rest say once, few, many or name a class of expanded clone.

>-|TRBV5-1|TRBJ1-6|many
TGCGCCAGCAGCTGGGACTGGAATTCACCCCTCCACTTT
CASSWDWNSPLHF
>-|TRBV4-2|TRBJ2-1|many
TGTGCCAGCAGCCAAACAGGTATTGAGCAGTTCTTC
CASSQTGIEQFF
>-|TRBV11-1|TRBJ2-1|few
TGTGCCAGCAGCTTGTCCAGGACGGGCAATGAGCAGTTCTTC
CASSLSRTGNEQFF
>-|TRBV6-2/TRBV6-3|TRBJ2-1|few
TGTGCCAGCAGTTACTCGAGCCTGTATGAGCAGTTCTTC
CASSYSSLYEQFF
>-|TRBV6-2/TRBV6-3|TRBJ1-5|-
TGTGCCAGCAGGACCGGGTTCCTAGGGAATCAGCCCCAGCATTTT
CASRTGFLGNQPQHF
>-|TRBV5-6|TRBJ2-1|-
TGTGCCAGCAGCTTGTCGCCCGAACCCTACAATGAGCAGTTCTTC
CASSLSPEPYNEQFF
>TRBD1|TRBV5-6|TRBJ1-1|-
TGTACCAGCAGCGATTTTACAGGGGGCTGGACTGAAGCTTTCTTT
CTSSDFTGGWTEAFF
>-|TRBV28|TRBJ2-1|once
TGTGCCAGCAGCTGGACGGGAGTTGAGGGTGGGAATGAGCAGTTCTTC
CASSWTGVEGGNEQFF
>TRBD1|TRBV10-2|TRBJ2-7|few
TGCGCCAGCAGGGACAGGCCGGGACCCTACGAGCAGTACTTC
CASRDRPGPYEQYF
>-|TRBV21-1|TRBJ2-2|-
TGTGCCAGCAGCAAAGGTGATAACACCGGGGAGCTGTTTTTT
CASSKGDNTGELFF
>-|TRBV18|TRBJ1-1|many
TGTGCCAGCTCACCAACAGGACAGAACACTGAAGCTTTCTTT
CASSPTGQNTEAFF
>-|TRBV6-2/TRBV6-3|TRBJ1-2|few
TGTGCCAGCAGTTACCTTTTTCTGAGGAGTTTGGGCTATGGCTACACCTTC
CASSYLFLRSLGYGYTF
>TRBD2|TRBV7-9|TRBJ2-1|many
TGTGCCAGCAGCTTAGACGGAAGCGGGAGGGCCAGCAATGAGCAGTTCTTC
CASSLDGSGRASNEQFF
>-|TRBV6-5|TRBJ2-6|few
TGTGCCAGCAGTTACTTTGTGGCGTCAGGGGCTGGGGCCAACGTCCTGACTTTC
CASSYFVASGAGANVLTF
>TRBD2|TRBV7-2|TRBJ2-7|-
TGTGCCAGCGGCCGTTATAGCGGGAGTCCCCGCTCCTACGAGCAGTACTTC
CASGRYSGSPRSYEQYF
>TRBD1|TRBV28|TRBJ1-3|-
TGTGCCAGCAGCCCACAGGGGGTTGGAAACACCATATATTTT
CASSPQGVGNTIYF
>-|TRBV15|TRBJ2-3|few
TGTGCCACCAGCAGAGATTTGACTTTTAGCACAGATACGCAGTATTTT
CATSRDLTFSTDTQYF
>TRBD2|TRBV20-1|TRBJ2-5|-
TGCAGTGCCCTGGTAGCGGGGGCGAACCAAGAGACCCAGTACTTC
CSALVAGANQETQYF
>TRBD1|TRBV6-1|TRBJ2-7|-
TGTGCCAGCAGTAGCGGACAGGGAACCCACGAGCAGTACTTC
CASSSGQGTHEQYF
>-|TRBV11-2|TRBJ2-2|-
TGTGCCAGCAGCTTAGAAGCCAGGGGCCTCGGGTCTACCGGGGAGCTGTTTTTT
CASSLEARGLGSTGELFF
>-|TRBV7-2|TRBJ2-7|few
TGTGCCAGCAGCTTGGGGCCAAGGGGGGTCTACGAGCAGTACTTC
CASSLGPRGVYEQYF
>-|TRBV28|TRBJ2-3|few
TGTGCCAGCAGTTTGTTAGGTGTTGGGCTAGGCACAGATACGCAGTATTTT
CASSLLGVGLGTDTQYF
>-|TRBV19|TRBJ1-5|few
TGTGCCAGTACCTGGACCCTTTATAGCAATCAGCCCCAGCATTTT
CASTWTLYSNQPQHF
>TRBD2|TRBV10-3|TRBJ2-7|-
TGTGCCATCAGAGATACTAGCGGGAGGTCCTCCTACGAGCAGTACTTC
CAIRDTSGRSSYEQYF
>-|TRBV5-4|TRBJ2-1|-
TGTGCCAGCAGCTCCTTTTGGGGGAGGATACAATGGGAGCAGTTCTTC
CASSSFWGRIQWEQFF
>-|TRBV21-1|TRBJ2-1|few
TGTGCCAGCAGCAGACTAGCGGGGGGTCAAAATTACAATGAGCAGTTCTTC
CASSRLAGGQNYNEQFF
>-|TRBV4-3|TRBJ2-3|few
TGCGCCAGCAGCCAAGTACCCGGAAAGTATACGCAGTATTTT
CASSQVPGKYTQYF
>TRBD1|TRBV6-5|TRBJ1-2|-
TGTGCCAGCAGTTATTCCCCCCGACAGGGTCGCGGCTATGGCTACACCTTC
CASSYSPRQGRGYGYTF